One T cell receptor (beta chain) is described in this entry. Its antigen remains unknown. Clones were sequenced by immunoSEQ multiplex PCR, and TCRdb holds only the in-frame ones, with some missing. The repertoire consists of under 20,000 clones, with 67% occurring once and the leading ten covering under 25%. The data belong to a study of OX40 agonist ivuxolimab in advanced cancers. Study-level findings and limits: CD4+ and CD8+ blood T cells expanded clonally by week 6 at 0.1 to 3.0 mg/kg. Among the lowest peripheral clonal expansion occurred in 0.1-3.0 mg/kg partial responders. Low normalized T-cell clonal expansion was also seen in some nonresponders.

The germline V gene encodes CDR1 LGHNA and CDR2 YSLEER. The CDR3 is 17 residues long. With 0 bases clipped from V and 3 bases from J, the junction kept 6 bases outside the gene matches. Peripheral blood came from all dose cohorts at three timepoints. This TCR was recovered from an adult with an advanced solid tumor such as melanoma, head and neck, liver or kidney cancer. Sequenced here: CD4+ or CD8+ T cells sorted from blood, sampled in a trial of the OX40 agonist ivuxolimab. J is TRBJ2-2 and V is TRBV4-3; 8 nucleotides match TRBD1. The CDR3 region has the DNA TGCGCCAGCAGCCAAGATGAGGACAGGGAATACACCGGGGAGCTGTTTTTT. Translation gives CASSQDEDREYTGELFF.